Each of the 21 T cell receptor beta chains below was sequenced from the same sample in a study of molecular identifiers for immune sequencing clone quantification. One entry per CDR3 protein, called by TCRdb with MiXCR from the PCR reads. The profile shows some 96,000 distinct CDR3 sequences, 20% to 25% of them singletons. Sequenced material: naive CD8+ T cells from blood, with Jurkat cell RNA spiked in. The subset here: FACS-sorted CD8+CD4-CCR7+CD45RA+ naive T cells. Every receptor here comes from a human donor in good health. Some libraries in this study had Jurkat cell RNA spiked in.

The table lists this clonotype with many counts. The chain joins TRBV7-8 to TRBJ1-4, with no clear D. The CDR3 runs 13 residues. V was pared by 5 bases and J by 6 bases, with 10 bases between. Germline V lookup: CDR1 SGHVS, CDR2 FQNEAQ. CDR3 sequence reads: CASSPLSDEKLFF. The DNA for the CDR3 is TGTGCCAGCAGCCCGTTGAGTGATGAAAAACTGTTTTTT.

In regard to this clonotype: This may arise from a read error, as a much more abundant clone is one base away. The missing conserved phenylalanine or tryptophan at the end of this CDR3 makes a read error likely. The rearrangement joins TRBV6-6 to TRBJ2-1; 8 positions agree with TRBD1. The length of the CDR3 is 12 residues. CDR1 and CDR2 (germline): MNHNY, SVGAGI (reference sequence). V shed 5 bases, J shed 9 bases, and the junction held 3 bases outside the gene matches. CDR3 in DNA: TGTGCCAGCAGTGTACAGGGGGGTGAGCAGTTCCTC. Its protein is CASSVQGGEQFL.

This clonotype has at least ten counts. V is TRBV7-3 and J is TRBJ2-4; D is uncertain. Germline V gene sequence: CDR1 SGHTA, CDR2 FQGTGA. The length of the CDR3 is 15 residues. Deletions cut 6 bases from V and 0 bases from J, with 12 bases between. The CDR3 reads CASSLGLGAKNIQYF. CDR3 nucleotides: TGTGCCAGCAGTTTAGGGCTAGGAGCCAAAAACATTCAGTACTTC.

This clonotype was seen ten or more times. This chain uses TRBV3-1 with TRBJ2-3, with D hard to call. Trimming cost V 3 bases and J 2 bases, with 6 bases left between them. The CDR3 is 13 amino acids. The germline V gene encodes CDR1 LGHDT and CDR2 YNNKEL (reference sequence). CDR3 sequence reads: CASSQTNTDTQYF. CDR3 bases: TGTGCCAGCAGCCAGACGAACACAGATACGCAGTATTTT.

This clonotype was counted ten times or more. The chain links TRBV5-6 to TRBJ2-6, with TRBD2 as a possible D gene (6 bases). V was pared by 1 base and J by 3 bases, with 17 bases between. Germline assignment: CDR1 SGHDT and CDR2 YYEEEE. The CDR3 length is 18 residues. The CDR3 DNA reads as TGTGCCAGCAGCTTGTGGGAGGTGGAGAGTTATGGGGCCAACGTCCTGACTTTC. Its protein is CASSLWEVESYGANVLTF.

This clonotype was found many times. The chain has TRBV5-5 and TRBJ1-6; TRBD1 agrees at 9 bases. Trimming at V came to 3 bases and at J to 6 bases, leaving 7 bases not matched to a gene. The CDR3 length is 16 residues. In germline, CDR1 is SGHKS, CDR2 YYEKEE (reference sequence). The CDR3 loop reads CASSSKTGGGNSPLHF. The DNA of the CDR3 is TGTGCCAGCAGCTCGAAAACAGGGGGCGGTAATTCACCCCTCCACTTT. Full variable domain (missing parts from reference TRBV5-5 and TRBJ1-6): DAGVTQSPTHLIKTRGQQVTLRCSPISGHKSVSWYQQVLGQGPQFIFQYYEKEERGRGNFPDRFSARQFPNYSSELNVNALLLGDSALYLCASSSKTGGGNSPLHFGNGTRLTVT.

Concerning this clonotype itself: A much larger clone lies one base from this, so it may be a read error. V and J are TRBV12-3 or TRBV12-4 and TRBJ2-3, with D unresolved. The V gene lost 3 bases and the J gene lost 1 base, with 17 bases spanning the gap. The CDR3 totals 17 residues. This chain's CDR3 is CASSFLIKFPRTDTQYF. CDR3 sequence (DNA): TGTGCCAGCAGTTTTTTGATCAAATTTCCTCGCACAGATACGCAGTATTTT.

This clonotype showed up many times. The V gene is TRBV7-3, the J gene TRBJ2-3; 7 nucleotides agree with TRBD2. CDR1 is SGHTA and CDR2 is FQGTGA in the germline V gene. With V trimmed by 5 bases and J by 0 bases, 14 bases remained unmatched. This CDR3 spans 18 amino acids. The CDR3 here is CASSPHPNLAVSTDTQYF. The CDR3 bases are TGTGCCAGCAGCCCCCACCCCAATCTAGCGGTCAGCACAGATACGCAGTATTTT.

This clonotype was seen a handful of times. The V call is TRBV9, the J call TRBJ1-2, with a tentative D call TRBD1 (5 bases). Germline loops: CDR1 SGDLS, CDR2 YYNGEE. The germline V and J ends were trimmed by 7 bases and 8 bases, with 9 bases remaining between them. This CDR3 is 10 amino acids long. The CDR3 loop reads CASRGGGYTF. The CDR3, as DNA: TGTGCCAGCCGCGGGGGGGGCTACACCTTC.

A remark on this clonotype: A read error may be the cause here, since a much bigger clone is one base away. No conserved phenylalanine or tryptophan ends this CDR3, so it is likely a read error. This chain uses TRBV2 with TRBJ1-1; the match to TRBD1 covers 9 bases. In germline, CDR1 is SNHLY, CDR2 FYNNEI. The trim removed 1 base at V and 10 bases at J, leaving 7 bases unmatched. This CDR3 contains 14 residues. The CDR3 nucleotides read TGTGCCAGCAGTGAAGGGGACAGGGTCGGAGGAGCTTTCTGT. It encodes CASSEGDRVGGAFC.

The V and J genes are TRBV6-6 and TRBJ2-7; 8 nucleotides agree with TRBD1. The CDR3 has 16 residues. Trimming removed 0 bases from V and 3 bases from J; junction bases left unmatched: 7. The V gene's germline CDR1 is MNHNY and CDR2 SVGAGI (reference sequence). CDR3 nucleotides: TGTGCCAGCAGTTACTCGCGAGAGACAGGGGACTACGAGCAGTACTTC. Protein: CASSYSRETGDYEQYF.

This clonotype was observed many times. This rearrangement joins TRBV27 to TRBJ2-3, with D perhaps being TRBD1 or TRBD2 (5 bases each). Trimming stripped 1 base from V and 4 bases from J, with 9 bases between. The CDR3 is made up of 14 amino acids. From germline, CDR1 is MNHEY and CDR2 SMNVEV (reference sequence). The DNA for the CDR3 is TGTGCCAGCAGTTTATTGGGGGTTTCAGATACGCAGTATTTT. This translates into CASSLLGVSDTQYF.

This clonotype was recorded many times. This sequence joins TRBV12-3 or TRBV12-4 and TRBJ2-4, with a possible D match to TRBD2 (7 bases). V was cut by 2 bases and J by 3 bases, with 14 bases left in between. The CDR3 consists of 16 residues. The CDR3 loop reads CASSLWGGAVKNIQYF. As DNA, the CDR3 is TGTGCCAGCAGTTTATGGGGGGGGGCCGTCAAAAACATTCAGTACTTC.

This clonotype came up a few times. The rearrangement links TRBV7-6 to TRBJ2-7; TRBD1 aligns across 9 bases. Germline CDR1 reads SGHVS; CDR2 reads FNYEAQ. V lost 4 bases to trimming and J lost 4 bases; unmatched junction nucleotides: 8. The CDR3 has 15 amino acids. The CDR3 nucleotides read TGTGCCAGCAGCTCTTCGATGACAGGGGGATACGAGCAGTACTTC. Residues: CASSSSMTGGYEQYF.

As to this clonotype: A much larger clonotype is one base distant, so this may be a read error. The V call is TRBV28, the J call TRBJ1-2, with D possibly being TRBD1 (6 bases). This CDR3 is 16 amino acids long. Germline-derived CDR1 and CDR2 are MDHEN and SYDVKM. CDR3: CASSTGHQSDAYSYTF. The CDR3 region has the DNA TGCGCCAGCAGCACGGGACACCAATCAGACGCCTATAGCTACACCTTC.

The V gene is TRBV20-1, the J gene TRBJ2-5, with D uncertain. V dropped 5 bases and J dropped 7 bases, with 20 bases sitting between them. This CDR3 has 14 amino acids. Germline V CDR1 and CDR2: DFQATT, SNEGSKA (reference sequence). Here the CDR3 DNA reads TGCAGTGCTTCACAAACTGGAGTCGGCGGGACCCAGTACTTC. Amino acid sequence: CSASQTGVGGTQYF.

This clonotype was detected many times. V usage is TRBV6-2 or TRBV6-3 and J usage is TRBJ2-4; D ambiguous. Trimming left V 2 bases short and J 1 base short, with 3 bases between. Germline CDR1 is MNHEY and CDR2 is SVGEGT. CDR3 length: 13 amino acids. CDR3: CASSYNAKNIQYF. The CDR3 DNA reads TGTGCCAGCAGTTACAATGCCAAAAACATTCAGTACTTC.

On this clonotype: A much larger clone is a single base away; this may be a read error. This is likely a read error, given that the CDR3 carries no conserved phenylalanine or tryptophan at its end. This sequence joins TRBV10-2 and TRBJ1-1; D call uncertain. Germline V gene lookup returns CDR1 WSHSY and CDR2 SAAADI. The CDR3 contains 13 residues. V was shortened by 8 bases and J by 3 bases, with 13 bases between the two germline ends. CDR3 sequence (DNA): TGCGCCAGCTCCCACCCCGGAGACACTGAAGCTTTCTCT. Protein: CASSHPGDTEAFS.

This clonotype has ten or more counts. The chain combines TRBV13 with TRBJ2-5; 8 bases align to TRBD1. The V and J ends lost 0 bases and 1 base, in that order; junction bases with no gene match: 7. CDR3 size: 17 residues. The germline V gene has CDR1 PRHDT and CDR2 FYEKMQ (reference sequence). In DNA, the CDR3 is TGTGCCAGCAGCTTAGGAGGACAGGGAGCCTCCCAAGAGACCCAGTACTTC. It yields the protein CASSLGGQGASQETQYF.

This clonotype has just one count. An end of the junction differs from the germline gene, which may be a read error. J is TRBJ2-7 and V is TRBV5-1; 11 positions match TRBD2. The germline V gene encodes CDR1 SGHRS and CDR2 YFSETQ. The CDR3 sequence is 15 residues long. CDR3 in amino acids: CASSRTSGWLYEQYF. In DNA, the CDR3 is TGCGCGAGCAGCCGGACTAGCGGGTGGCTGTACGAGCAGTACTTC. The full variable domain, with the rest looked up from reference TRBV5-1 and TRBJ2-7, is KAGVTQTPRYLIKTRGQQVTLSCSPISGHRSVSWYQQTPGQGLQFLFEYFSETQRNKGNFPGRFSGRQFSNSRSEMNVSTLELGDSALYLCASSRTSGWLYEQYFGPGTRLTVT.

The chain combines TRBV7-9 with TRBJ2-7, with a weak D call TRBD2 (5 bases). This CDR3 spans 13 amino acids. V dropped 8 bases and J dropped 5 bases, with 16 bases sitting between them. Germline lookup yields CDR1 SEHNR and CDR2 FQNEAQ (reference sequence). The CDR3 nucleotides read TGTGCCAGCGACGGCGGGTTTAGAGACGAGCAGTACTTC. The encoded protein is CASDGGFRDEQYF.